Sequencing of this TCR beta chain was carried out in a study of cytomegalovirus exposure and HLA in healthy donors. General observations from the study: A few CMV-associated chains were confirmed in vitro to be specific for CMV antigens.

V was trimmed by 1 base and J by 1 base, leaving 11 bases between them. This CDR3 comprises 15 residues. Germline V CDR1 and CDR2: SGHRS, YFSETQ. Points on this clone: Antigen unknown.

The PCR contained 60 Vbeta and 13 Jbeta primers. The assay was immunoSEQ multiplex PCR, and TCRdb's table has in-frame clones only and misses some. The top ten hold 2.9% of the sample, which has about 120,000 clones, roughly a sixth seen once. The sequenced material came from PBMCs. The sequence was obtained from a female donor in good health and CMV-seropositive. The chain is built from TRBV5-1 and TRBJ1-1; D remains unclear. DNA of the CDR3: TGCGCCAGCAGCTTGCAGGCAGGCCCGAACACTGAAGCTTTCTTT. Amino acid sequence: CASSLQAGPNTEAFF. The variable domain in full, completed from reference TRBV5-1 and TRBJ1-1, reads KAGVTQTPRYLIKTRGQQVTLSCSPISGHRSVSWYQQTPGQGLQFLFEYFSETQRNKGNFPGRFSGRQFSNSRSEMNVSTLELGDSALYLCASSLQAGPNTEAFFGQGTRLTVV.